This TCR beta chain was recorded in a study of blood T cells in healthy people across ages. Study-level points and caveats: Because sorting was not performed, PBMCs prevented conclusive naive versus antigen-experienced comparison.

The ends lost 6 bases at V and 6 bases at J; junction bases unmatched: 2. The CDR3 contains 13 residues. CDR1 and CDR2 from the germline V gene are LGHNT and FRNRAP. Peripheral blood was drawn, approximately 9.7 milliliters per donor. Using a J-beta primer mix together with a sample-barcoded 5' primer, a second PCR was run for about 6 to 11 cycles. TCRdb re-analysed the 5' RACE reads in MiXCR, keeping a single row per CDR3 protein. Among 750,000 to 1,000,000 distinct CDR3 sequences listed, approximately 32% were seen once. Ten or more counts support this clonotype. What it binds is not known. The same specimen was also included in a second study, on T cells of mothers and their children. From that paper: Sequencing returned over 8 million TCR beta CDR3 reads per mother and around 3 million per child.

The sequence derives from a woman between 40 and 50 years old in good health. This chain connects TRBV12-5 to TRBJ2-3; 11 bases map to TRBD2. Sequencing used blood. CDR3 DNA sequence: TGTGCTAGTGGCACTAGCGGGGGTGATACGCAGTATTTT. This codes for CASGTSGGDTQYF.